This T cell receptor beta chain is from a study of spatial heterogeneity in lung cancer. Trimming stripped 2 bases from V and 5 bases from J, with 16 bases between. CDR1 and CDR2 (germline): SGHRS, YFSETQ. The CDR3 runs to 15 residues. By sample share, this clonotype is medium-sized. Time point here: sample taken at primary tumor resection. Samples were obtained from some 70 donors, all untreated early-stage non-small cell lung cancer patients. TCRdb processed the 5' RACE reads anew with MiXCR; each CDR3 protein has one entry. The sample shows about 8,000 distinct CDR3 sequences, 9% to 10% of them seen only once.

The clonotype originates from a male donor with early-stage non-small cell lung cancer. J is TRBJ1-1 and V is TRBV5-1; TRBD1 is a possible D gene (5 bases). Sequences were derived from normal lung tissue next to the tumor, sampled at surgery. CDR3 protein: CASSFGGYAGTEAFF. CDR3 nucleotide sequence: TGCGCCAGCAGCTTCGGGGGATACGCGGGTACTGAAGCTTTCTTT.